This T cell receptor (beta chain) was captured in a study of cytomegalovirus exposure and HLA in healthy donors. Findings and limits, study-wide: For presence/absence analyses, sequencing depth was assumed to be roughly uniform across donors. Analysis performed later showed TCR beta chains linked to HLA being more clonally expanded than equally common others. Being productive about 87% or about 30% of the time was typical of most TCR beta V segments in an earlier analysis.

The CDR3 contains 16 residues. Germline V gives CDR1 SGHRS, CDR2 YFSETQ. V lost 5 bases and J lost 6; bases outside the gene matches: 16. Concerning this clone itself: Antigen specificity is unknown.

Both 60 Vbeta primers and 13 Jbeta primers went into the PCR. In the original analysis: Among the unique TCR beta chains that a later analysis counted, about 84 million in all, about 11 million were shared. The protocol was immunoSEQ multiplex PCR, while the TCRdb copy is restricted to in-frame clones and leaves out a portion. That table supplies the V and J calls and clone size; D and trimming were determined from the DNA. The data contain 150,000 to 200,000 clones, 84% of them singletons. Sequencing was carried out using PBMCs. The clonotype comes from a boy aged 10-17 years in good health and CMV-seronegative. V and J are TRBV5-1 and TRBJ1-2; 7 nucleotides match TRBD1. CDR3 DNA sequence: TGCGCCAGCAGGGACGGGGTCGAACAGGGGCAAAATGGCTACACCTTC. It specifies CASRDGVEQGQNGYTF.